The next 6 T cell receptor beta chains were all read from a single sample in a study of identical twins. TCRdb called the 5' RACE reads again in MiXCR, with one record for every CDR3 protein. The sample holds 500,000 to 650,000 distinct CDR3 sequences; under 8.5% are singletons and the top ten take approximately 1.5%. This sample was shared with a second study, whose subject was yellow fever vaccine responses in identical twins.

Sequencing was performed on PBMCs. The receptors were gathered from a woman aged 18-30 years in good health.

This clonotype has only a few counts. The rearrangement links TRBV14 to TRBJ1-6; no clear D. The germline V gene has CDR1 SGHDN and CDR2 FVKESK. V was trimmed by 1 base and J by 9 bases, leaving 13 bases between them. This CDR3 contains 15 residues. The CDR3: CASSQASGIFSPLHF. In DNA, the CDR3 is TGTGCCAGCAGCCAAGCATCCGGCATCTTTTCACCCCTCCACTTT.

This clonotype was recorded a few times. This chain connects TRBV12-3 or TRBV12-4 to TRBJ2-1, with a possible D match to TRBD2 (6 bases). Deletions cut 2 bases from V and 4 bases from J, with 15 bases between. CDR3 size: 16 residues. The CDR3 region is CASSLLRAGGYNEQFF. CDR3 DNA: TGTGCCAGCAGTTTATTGAGGGCAGGAGGGTACAATGAGCAGTTCTTC.

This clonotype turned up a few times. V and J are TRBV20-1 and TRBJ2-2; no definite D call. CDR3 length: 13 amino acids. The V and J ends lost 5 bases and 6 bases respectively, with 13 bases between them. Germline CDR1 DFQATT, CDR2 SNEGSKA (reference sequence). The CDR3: CSASNPPAGELFF. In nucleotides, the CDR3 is TGCAGTGCTTCTAACCCCCCCGCCGGGGAGCTGTTTTTT.

The CDR3 DNA is TGTGCCAGCAGTTGGTTGGGAGGAGAGACCCAGTACTTC. Its protein is CASSWLGGETQYF. This chain joins TRBV6-5 and TRBJ2-5; D perhaps matches TRBD2 (6 bases). Per germline, CDR1 MNHEY and CDR2 SVGAGI. CDR3 length: 13 amino acids. The V end was cut by 4 bases, the J end by 4 bases, with 10 bases between.

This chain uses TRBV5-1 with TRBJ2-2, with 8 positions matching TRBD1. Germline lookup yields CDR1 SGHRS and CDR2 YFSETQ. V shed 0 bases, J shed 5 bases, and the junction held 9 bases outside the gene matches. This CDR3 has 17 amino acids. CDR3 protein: CASSLGTGTGPTGELFF. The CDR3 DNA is TGCGCCAGCAGCTTGGGAACCGGGACAGGTCCGACCGGGGAGCTGTTTTTT.

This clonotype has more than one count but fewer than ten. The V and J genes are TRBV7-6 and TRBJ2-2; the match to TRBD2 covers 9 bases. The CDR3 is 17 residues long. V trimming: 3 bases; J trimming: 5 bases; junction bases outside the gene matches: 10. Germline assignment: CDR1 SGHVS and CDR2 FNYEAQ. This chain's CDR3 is CASSFASGTAGTGELFF. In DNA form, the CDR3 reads TGTGCCAGCAGCTTTGCTAGCGGGACGGCGGGTACCGGGGAGCTGTTTTTT.